The clone carrying this T cell receptor (beta chain) was counted at least ten times. As yet, its antigen is unknown. The source of the sample is a study of identical twins. Overall study findings and caveats: The presence of invariant MAIT and iNKT cells could partly confound analyses of zero-insertion sequences. Models underestimated out-of-frame TCR alpha sharing in monozygotic twins. Twin-shared out-of-frame alpha sequences showed excess low generation probability.

Template switching, a step in the protocol, added a universal primer site, and cDNA carried unique molecular identifiers. TCRdb re-analysed the 5' RACE reads in MiXCR, keeping a single row per CDR3 protein. The table has more than 650,000 distinct CDR3 sequences, 5.5% to 6.5% seen once. The sample taken for sequencing was naive T cells sorted from blood. The sequence came from a man aged 18 to 29 in good health.

CDR3 DNA sequence: TGTGCCAGCAGTTTATCGATTAGGGGTCAAGAGACCCAGTACTTC. Translated: CASSLSIRGQETQYF. This rearrangement joins TRBV27 to TRBJ2-5; TRBD1 might be the D (5 bases). V shed 0 bases and J shed 2 bases, with 10 bases lying between them. Germline V gene data show CDR1 as MNHEY and CDR2 as SMNVEV (reference sequence). The CDR3 contains 15 residues.